The rows below give T cell receptor beta chains drawn from one sample of a study of blood T cell repertoires in COVID-19. Clones were sequenced by immunoSEQ multiplex PCR, and TCRdb holds only the in-frame ones, with some missing. This table holds 200,000 to 250,000 clones, around 90% found once. The specimen sequenced was peripheral blood. The receptors were gathered from a man aged 25 to 40 with acute or convalescent COVID-19. CDR3s include the opening cysteine and the closing phenylalanine or tryptophan. Each record gives: clone size, J gene, V gene, CDR3 protein. Size tells how often a clone was seen (once, few, many) or the class of an expanded clone, and some rows leave it out.

once TRBJ2-7 TRBV2 CASSESSWLYEQYF
- TRBJ2-2 TRBV9 CASGLGQNTGELFF
- TRBJ2-5 TRBV5-1 CASRREQETQYF
- TRBJ2-7 TRBV29-1 CSVVGTLPYEQYF
- TRBJ1-2 TRBV5-1 CASSLFDSDTYGYTF
- TRBJ2-3 TRBV28 CASSPFSGSNTQYF
- TRBJ2-7 TRBV6-5 CASSPGLWAGGEQYF
- TRBJ2-5 TRBV2 CASSRLTETQYF
- TRBJ2-7 TRBV29-1 CSVRTSSYEQYF
- TRBJ1-1 TRBV27 CASVGTGGYTEAFF
few TRBJ1-2 TRBV28 CASSSYGYTF
- TRBJ2-1 TRBV5-1 CASSSGDRDNNEQFF
- TRBJ1-3 TRBV20-1 CSASYRGGNTIYF
- TRBJ2-5 TRBV5-1 CASSVSGGPQYF
- TRBJ1-5 TRBV5-4 CASSLGGQNNQPQHF
once TRBJ1-2 TRBV28 CASRKPGQGARGYTF
- TRBJ1-3 TRBV7-6 CASSPAGNTIYF
- TRBJ2-7 TRBV11-2 CASSMSSYEQYF
- TRBJ2-1 TRBV7-9 CASSLVGGSTGQFF
- TRBJ2-7 TRBV27 CASSFLAAGYEQYF
- TRBJ1-6 TRBV18 CASSARGYNSPLHF
- TRBJ2-5 TRBV7-2 CASSPVVGRETQYF
- TRBJ1-1 TRBV16 CASSPTVNTPFRMNTEAFF
- TRBJ1-1 TRBV5-1 CASSQTGTEAFF
- TRBJ1-3 TRBV19 CASRPGAGNTIYF
- TRBJ2-2 TRBV7-9 CASSAFSANTGELFF
- TRBJ1-5 TRBV11-3 CASSPGSGQPQHF